What follows are 14 T cell receptor beta chains derived from one specimen sequenced in a study of graft-versus-host responses after intestinal transplantation. Repertoires were generated with immunoSEQ multiplex PCR, while TCRdb's copy carries only in-frame clones and drops some. This table holds fewer than 100,000 clones, around 86% found once. This specimen consisted of PBMCs, obtained 255 days after intestinal transplant. The source of these receptors is a human patient who received an intestinal transplant, so some T cells may come from the graft donor.

In this sample, this clone turned up once. The chain uses TRBV18 and TRBJ2-3, with 10 bases identical to TRBD2. The CDR3 is 18 residues long. Germline CDR1 reads KGHSH; CDR2 reads LQKENI. Trimming took 3 bases from V and 0 from J; bases not matched to a gene: 9. CDR3 in amino acids: CASSPTEGLAISTDTQYF. The CDR3 DNA follows: TGTGCCAGCTCACCGACCGAGGGACTAGCGATAAGCACAGATACGCAGTATTTT.

This clone was seen just once. The genes are TRBV6-6 and TRBJ2-6, with D possibly matching TRBD2 (5 bases). Per the germline V gene, CDR1 is MNHNY and CDR2 is SVGAGI (reference sequence). This CDR3 is 14 amino acids long. V lost 4 bases to trimming and J lost 2 bases, with 6 bases between them. DNA for the CDR3: TGTGCCAGCAGTTTAGCGCCTGGGGCCAACGTCCTGACTTTC. This encodes CASSLAPGANVLTF.

The chain uses TRBV4-1 and TRBJ2-5, with 10 bases fitting TRBD1. Germline CDR1 MGHRA, CDR2 YSYEKL. Unmatched junction bases numbered 1, after V lost 1 base and J lost 5 bases. The length of the CDR3 is 14 residues. The CDR3 spells CASSQGTGGETQYF. The CDR3 DNA follows: TGCGCCAGCAGCCAAGGGACAGGGGGGGAGACCCAGTACTTC.

The V gene is TRBV4-1, the J gene TRBJ1-1; D gene uncertain. Per the germline V gene, CDR1 is MGHRA and CDR2 is YSYEKL. Trimming stripped 1 base from V and 8 bases from J, with 11 bases between. The CDR3 loop spans 13 amino acids. The CDR3 reads CASSQGSGREAFF. DNA of the CDR3: TGCGCCAGCAGCCAAGGCTCGGGCAGGGAAGCTTTCTTT.

This clone was counted only a few times. In the same sample, other DNA sequences code for this CDR3. The chain links TRBV4-1 to TRBJ2-7; 8 bases match TRBD1. The length of the CDR3 is 14 residues. The germline CDR1 and CDR2 sequences are MGHRA and YSYEKL. The junction had 3 bases not matched to a gene; V was cut back by 3 bases and J by 2 bases. The CDR3 spells CASSQEQGAYEQYF. CDR3 sequence (DNA): TGCGCCAGCAGCCAGGAACAGGGGGCCTACGAGCAGTACTTC.

The chain joins TRBV28 to TRBJ1-3; D gene uncertain. The CDR3 is 15 amino acids. Germline CDR1 reads MDHEN; CDR2 reads SYDVKM. The ends were cut back, 5 bases at V and 0 bases at J, with 11 bases in the middle. CDR3 residues: CASSLEGVSGNTIYF. CDR3 nucleotide sequence: TGTGCCAGCAGTCTCGAGGGTGTCTCTGGAAACACCATATATTTT.

The rearrangement joins TRBV10-3 to TRBJ2-5, with TRBD2 matching 12 bases. V shed 2 bases, J shed 3 bases, and the junction held 4 bases outside the gene matches. CDR3 length: 16 amino acids. Germline V gives CDR1 ENHRY, CDR2 SYGVKD. The CDR3 here is CAISEPRTSGEETQYF. The CDR3 bases are TGTGCCATCAGTGAGCCGCGGACTAGCGGGGAAGAGACCCAGTACTTC.

The gene calls are TRBV19 and TRBJ2-2; TRBD1 or TRBD2 may be the D gene (5 bases each). Trimming took off 6 bases at V and 4 bases at J, with 18 bases between the two ends. Germline values: CDR1 LNHDA, CDR2 SQIVND (reference sequence). The CDR3 extends over 16 amino acids. The CDR3 loop reads CASRRFRQGPTGELFF. The CDR3 coding sequence is TGTGCCAGTAGGAGGTTTAGGCAGGGACCCACCGGGGAGCTGTTTTTT.

This clone has a handful of counts. V gene TRBV11-2 combines with J gene TRBJ2-1; 10 bases align to TRBD2. Trimming cost V 4 bases and J 8 bases; bases outside gene matches: 8. The length of the CDR3 is 15 residues. Germline CDR1 and CDR2: SGHAT and FQNNGV. CDR3 sequence: CASSSQRGGAYEQFF. CDR3 coding DNA: TGTGCCAGCAGCTCTCAGCGGGGGGGCGCGTATGAGCAGTTCTTC.

The V call is TRBV2, the J call TRBJ2-3; D call uncertain. Per germline, CDR1 SNHLY and CDR2 FYNNEI. The CDR3 contains 12 residues. Trimming cost V 6 bases and J 0 bases, with 4 bases left between them. CDR3 sequence reads: CASRDSTDTQYF. Written as DNA, the CDR3 is TGTGCCAGCAGGGACAGCACAGATACGCAGTATTTT.

The rearrangement uses TRBV4-1 and TRBJ1-1, with D maybe TRBD1 (5 bases). The CDR3 consists of 15 residues. The V and J ends lost 4 bases and 3 bases respectively, with 15 bases between them. Germline V gene lookup returns CDR1 MGHRA and CDR2 YSYEKL. The CDR3 DNA follows: TGCGCCAGCAGCCTTAAAGGGACCGCCTACACTGAAGCTTTCTTT. The encoded protein is CASSLKGTAYTEAFF.

The chain joins TRBV13 to TRBJ1-1, with TRBD1 matching over 9 bases. The CDR3 extends over 23 amino acids. V trimming: 5 bases; J trimming: 5 bases; junction bases outside the gene matches: 33. Germline lookup yields CDR1 PRHDT and CDR2 FYEKMQ (reference sequence). DNA for the CDR3: TGTGCCAGCAGCGGTCAGGACGCTTTTACATTGTGGGGACAGGGTTCGTGGGGGACTGAAGCTTTCTTT. It specifies CASSGQDAFTLWGQGSWGTEAFF.

The chain's CDR3 is CASRPPRQYNQPQHF. DNA of the CDR3: TGTGCCAGCAGGCCCCCTAGACAGTACAATCAGCCCCAGCATTTT. This sequence joins TRBV6-4 and TRBJ1-5; possible D gene TRBD1, 5 bases. Trimming stripped 6 bases from V and 3 bases from J, with 15 bases between. Looked up from germline, CDR1 is MRHNA and CDR2 is SNTAGT. The CDR3 is 15 amino acids.

This clone appeared a few times. This sequence joins TRBV5-8 and TRBJ2-3; no reliable D call. CDR1 and CDR2 from the germline V gene are SGHTS and YDEGEE. Trimming took off 1 base at V and 3 bases at J, with 24 bases between the two ends. This CDR3 has 19 amino acids. Here the CDR3 reads CASSLLVWLGSHETDTQYF. The DNA for the CDR3 is TGTGCCAGCAGCTTGTTGGTCTGGTTAGGCTCTCACGAGACAGATACGCAGTATTTT.